These T cell receptor beta chains were read from a single sample in a study of blood T cell repertoires in COVID-19. Generated by immunoSEQ multiplex PCR, the TCRdb table keeps only in-frame clones and is missing some. Of hundreds of thousands of clones listed, approximately 90% are singletons. The sequencing input was peripheral blood. All receptors come from a man younger than 35 with active or convalescent COVID-19. CDR3s include the opening cysteine and the closing phenylalanine or tryptophan. Size values are once, few and many counts, or a class for expanded clones, and some rows have none.

V gene	clone size	J gene	CDR3 protein
TRBV5-3	.	TRBJ2-7	CARSLQTSGLPYEQYF
TRBV30	.	TRBJ1-2	CAWVGTGAGYTF
TRBV27	.	TRBJ1-1	CASSLRSNTEAFF
TRBV4-3	.	TRBJ1-3	CASSQDGLSGNTIYF
TRBV6-6	.	TRBJ1-2	CASSSTWQGNGYTF
TRBV9	.	TRBJ1-1	CASSGGQGVRTEAFF
TRBV30	.	TRBJ2-1	CARRGLAKGNEQFF
TRBV10-3	.	TRBJ1-3	CAINLGPGNTIYF
TRBV6-5	.	TRBJ1-6	CASSNGAGYSPLHF
TRBV7-2	.	TRBJ2-5	CASRRDRGQETQYF
TRBV3-1/TRBV3-2	.	TRBJ2-1	CASSTPSGGPLYNEQFF
TRBV19	.	TRBJ2-7	CASSIGTSGNYEQYF
TRBV5-1	once	TRBJ2-7	CASSVKEQGAMNEQYF
TRBV19	.	TRBJ1-4	CASSEGVTNEKLFF
TRBV7-6	once	TRBJ1-1	CASSVDSLTEAFF
TRBV3-1/TRBV3-2	.	TRBJ2-1	CASSPFSREGSNEQFF
TRBV5-4	once	TRBJ2-1	CASSFKGGSIDNEQFF
TRBV11-2	.	TRBJ2-7	CARTVPASGSSSYEQYF
TRBV9	many	TRBJ2-7	CASSASVDSLSYEQYF
TRBV7-2	.	TRBJ1-6	CASSLALSGSPLHF
TRBV3-1/TRBV3-2	.	TRBJ1-6	CASSQVPPGGLLYNSPLHF
TRBV7-9	.	TRBJ2-5	CASSSPSLKTRLQETQYF
TRBV28	.	TRBJ2-6	CASSPLRGSGNVLTF
TRBV7-2	few	TRBJ1-5	CASSLAGRGQPQHF
TRBV6-6	many	TRBJ1-3	CASTPPRGQGGDTIYF
TRBV6-5	.	TRBJ2-5	CASRTDRDVEETQYF
TRBV15	few	TRBJ1-6	CATSRSGQGNSPLHF
TRBV9	.	TRBJ2-7	CASSPGQGAYEQYF
TRBV19	few	TRBJ1-2	CASSIKTGTGGFGYTF
TRBV6-5	.	TRBJ1-5	CASSRQGDQPQHF
TRBV5-4	.	TRBJ2-2	CASSLTGANTGELFF